The next 14 T cell receptor beta chains were all read from a single sample in a study of blood T cell repertoires in COVID-19. TCRdb keeps only in-frame clones here, not all; method: immunoSEQ multiplex PCR. The repertoire has about 380,000 clones, roughly four fifths of them found once; the top ten carry roughly 1.1%. The sequenced material came from peripheral blood. These receptors originate from a human donor with acute or convalescent COVID-19. The donor label of this sample is uncertain.

This rearrangement joins TRBV19 to TRBJ1-1, with 7 bases that match TRBD1. V was pared by 3 bases and J by 1 base, with 5 bases of the junction left unmatched. This CDR3 has 15 residues. Germline V gene data show CDR1 as LNHDA and CDR2 as SQIVND (reference sequence). The CDR3 here is CASSIPGQSNTEAFF. The CDR3 DNA reads TGTGCCAGTAGTATTCCGGGACAGTCGAACACTGAAGCTTTCTTT.

The chain uses TRBV4-1 and TRBJ2-1, with 7 bases matching TRBD2. The CDR3 runs to 13 residues. V shed 4 bases and J 8 bases; nucleotides not matched to a gene: 5. Germline CDR1 MGHRA, CDR2 YSYEKL. CDR3 nucleotide sequence: TGCGCCAGCAGCCCCGGACTAGTGCATGAGCAGTTCTTC. Translated, it gives CASSPGLVHEQFF.

This clone was detected only once. The chain uses TRBV30 and TRBJ2-3; 10 bases fit TRBD2. This CDR3 spans 16 amino acids. V lost 2 bases, J lost 6 bases, and 11 bases stayed unmatched. CDR1 and CDR2 from the germline V gene are GTSNPN and SVGIG (reference sequence). CDR3 coding DNA: TGTGCCTGGAGTCGTCCTAGCGGGGGCCGTCTTGATACGCAGTATTTT. Its protein is CAWSRPSGGRLDTQYF.

The DNA of the CDR3 is TGTGCCAGCAGCTTAGTAGGGGGCAGGGGGTTACCGAGCACAGATACGCAGTATTTT. Encoded protein: CASSLVGGRGLPSTDTQYF. The chain uses TRBV11-2 and TRBJ2-3; 7 bases map to TRBD1. Germline trimming cut 1 base from V and 0 bases from J; bases unmatched to any gene: 13. Per germline, CDR1 SGHAT and CDR2 FQNNGV. There are 19 residues in the CDR3. Variable domain in full (rest from reference TRBV11-2 and TRBJ2-3): EAGVAQSPRYKIIEKRQSVAFWCNPISGHATLYWYQQILGQGPKLLIQFQNNGVVDDSQLPKDRFSAERLKGVDSTLKIQPAKLEDSAVYLCASSLVGGRGLPSTDTQYFGPGTRLTVL.

This chain uses TRBV12-3 or TRBV12-4 with TRBJ1-1; the D is unclear. There are 13 residues in the CDR3. V lost 3 bases and J lost 10, with 15 bases in between. CDR3 DNA sequence: TGTGCCAGCAGTTTGGACCGGGTCGGGAGAGCTTTCTTT. This translates into CASSLDRVGRAFF.

The chain joins TRBV18 to TRBJ1-2; possibly TRBD1 for D (6 bases). CDR1 and CDR2 (germline): KGHSH, LQKENI. V gave up 2 bases and J gave up 2 bases, with 24 bases separating them. This CDR3 has 19 amino acids. The CDR3 protein is CASSPTPSGPGQLNYGYTF. For the CDR3, the DNA is TGTGCCAGCTCACCAACGCCGTCCGGACCGGGACAACTGAACTATGGCTACACCTTC.

V usage is TRBV5-1 and J usage is TRBJ2-3, with TRBD1 matching 10 bases. After removal of 10 bases from V and 5 bases from J, the junction contained 13 bases not matched to a gene. The germline gives CDR1 SGHRS, CDR2 YFSETQ. The CDR3 totals 15 residues. The CDR3 reads CAARGGTGAEDTQYF. CDR3 DNA: TGCGCCGCCAGGGGCGGGACAGGGGCCGAAGATACGCAGTATTTT.

V gene TRBV5-1 combines with J gene TRBJ1-1, with TRBD1 matching 7 bases. The germline gives CDR1 SGHRS, CDR2 YFSETQ. The CDR3 sequence is 15 residues long. V trimming: 4 bases; J trimming: 5 bases; junction bases outside the gene matches: 11. The DNA of the CDR3 is TGCGCCAGCAGCAGTGCACAGGGGATAACGACTGAAGCTTTCTTT. Translated: CASSSAQGITTEAFF.

J is TRBJ2-1 and V is TRBV11-2, with D perhaps TRBD2 (6 bases). V was cut by 1 base and J by 6 bases, with 16 bases left in between. This CDR3 is built from 16 residues. Looked up from germline, CDR1 is SGHAT and CDR2 is FQNNGV. CDR3 in DNA: TGTGCCAGCAGCTTAGTGGCGGGGCTTGTGTCCAATGAGCAGTTCTTC. Translation gives CASSLVAGLVSNEQFF.

The rearrangement links TRBV28 to TRBJ1-6, with TRBD1 as a possible D gene (6 bases). Germline V lookup: CDR1 MDHEN, CDR2 SYDVKM. The ends were cut back, 6 bases at V and 6 bases at J, with 21 bases in the middle. The CDR3 is made up of 17 amino acids. The CDR3 nucleotides read TGTGCCAGCAGCCCCCCAGGACAGCTATTGCCTAATTCACCCCTCCACTTT. As protein: CASSPPGQLLPNSPLHF. Filled out from reference TRBV28 and TRBJ1-6, the complete variable domain reads DVKVTQSSRYLVKRTGEKVFLECVQDMDHENMFWYRQDPGLGLRLIYFSYDVKMKEKGDIPEGYSVSREKKERFSLILESASTNQTSMYLCASSPPGQLLPNSPLHFGNGTRLTVT.

The sample holds one count of this clone. The chain employs TRBV27 and TRBJ1-5; TRBD1 is a possible D gene (6 bases). Trimming pared 6 bases from V and 2 bases from J, leaving 14 bases between. Germline-derived CDR1 and CDR2 are MNHEY and SMNVEV (reference sequence). The CDR3 sequence is 15 residues long. CDR3 residues: CASSRTGYGNQPQHF. In DNA form, the CDR3 reads TGTGCCAGCAGCCGCACAGGGTACGGCAATCAGCCCCAGCATTTT.

CDR3 sequence: CASSFLQRTEAFF. The CDR3 nucleotides read TGTGCCAGCAGTTTTCTCCAGCGCACTGAAGCTTTCTTT. The chain has TRBV6-2 or TRBV6-3 and TRBJ1-1; D gene ambiguous. Germline lookup yields CDR1 MNHEY and CDR2 SVGEGT. V was pared by 4 bases and J by 4 bases, with 10 bases between. The CDR3 is 13 residues long.

The gene calls are TRBV4-2 and TRBJ1-5, with D possibly being TRBD1 (5 bases). Between the trimmed V and J ends, which lost 0 bases and 7 bases, there was a span of 10 bases. CDR1 is LGHNA and CDR2 is YNFKEQ in the germline V gene. There are 14 residues in the CDR3. The CDR3 sequence: CASSQEGSGQPQHF. The CDR3 nucleotides read TGTGCCAGCAGCCAAGAGGGGTCAGGGCAGCCCCAGCATTTT.

The J gene is TRBJ2-7, the V gene TRBV11-2, with TRBD1 identical over 10 bases. Trimming at V came to 3 bases and at J to 3 bases, leaving 5 bases not matched to a gene. The CDR3 is 15 residues long. Germline CDR1 is SGHAT and CDR2 is FQNNGV. The CDR3 sequence: CASSFSGTGVYEQYF. The CDR3 DNA is TGTGCCAGCAGCTTCTCCGGGACAGGGGTCTACGAGCAGTACTTC.